The clone carrying this T cell receptor (beta chain) was seen only once. Antigen: not known. The data originate from a study of cytomegalovirus exposure and HLA in healthy donors. The study's findings and limits: At a 0.05 false discovery rate, a later analysis found 18,000 or so TCR beta sequences to be associated with HLA alleles. Some segments of the V type, notably TRBV6-2 and TRBV6-3, were excluded as indistinguishable.

CDR1 SGHDT and CDR2 YYEEEE come from the germline V gene. V lost 1 base and J lost 1; bases outside the gene matches: 6. The CDR3 covers 16 residues. A multiplex PCR was run with 60 Vbeta primers and 13 Jbeta primers. Using immunoSEQ multiplex PCR, the repertoire was profiled, and TCRdb retains in-frame clones only, with some absent. This sample has around 160,000 clones, with almost 80% found just once. The sample consisted of PBMCs. J is TRBJ1-2 and V is TRBV5-6, with 8 bases lining up with TRBD1. This receptor was taken from a woman aged 40 to 55 in good health and CMV-seropositive. The CDR3 DNA sequence: TGTGCCAGCAGCTTGTGGGACAGGTTCATTAACTATGGCTACACCTTC. It is translated as CASSLWDRFINYGYTF.